This T cell receptor beta chain was retrieved from a study of spatial heterogeneity in lung cancer. Noted time point: blood at routine non-recurrence follow-up after resection. Whole RNA was taken from tumor, nontumor lung or frozen PBMC; it was then sequenced unsorted. This CDR3 spans 16 amino acids. Trimming at V came to 3 bases and at J to 6 bases, leaving 11 bases not matched to a gene. TCRdb itself ran the 5' RACE reads through MiXCR, one entry per CDR3 protein. The data show around 110,000 distinct CDR3 sequences, with more than 9% seen just once and 16% held by the top ten. This clonotype was counted between two and nine times.

This chain joins TRBV12-3 or TRBV12-4 and TRBJ2-3; 8 bases align to TRBD2. This specimen consisted of PBMCs, obtained at follow-up. The clonotype comes from a male donor with early-stage non-small cell lung cancer. The CDR3: CASSFPTRGDSDTQYF. Here the CDR3 DNA reads TGTGCCAGCAGTTTCCCTACGCGGGGGGATTCGGATACGCAGTATTTT.